The sequence of this TCR beta chain was determined in a study of OX40 agonist ivuxolimab in advanced cancers. General study results and limits: Clonal expansion from baseline to week 6 occurred in both CD4+ and CD8+ T cells. The study found that CD8+ T cells averaged more expanded clones than CD4+.

This clone came up once. Antigen: not known. Germline CDR1 reads MGHRA; CDR2 reads YSYEKL. V shed 3 bases and J shed 6 bases, with 14 bases lying between them. The CDR3 is 15 amino acids. Using immunoSEQ multiplex PCR, the repertoire was profiled, and TCRdb retains in-frame clones only, with some absent. This table holds more than 70,000 clones, 80% to 90% found once. This rearrangement joins TRBV4-1 to TRBJ1-4; D is unclear. The clonotype comes from an adult with an advanced solid tumor such as melanoma, head and neck, liver or kidney cancer. Sequencing was performed on CD4+ or CD8+ T cells sorted from blood, taken in a trial of the OX40 agonist ivuxolimab. CDR3 residues: CASSQSQWRDEKLFF. The DNA for the CDR3 is TGCGCCAGCAGCCAGTCCCAATGGAGGGATGAAAAACTGTTTTTT.